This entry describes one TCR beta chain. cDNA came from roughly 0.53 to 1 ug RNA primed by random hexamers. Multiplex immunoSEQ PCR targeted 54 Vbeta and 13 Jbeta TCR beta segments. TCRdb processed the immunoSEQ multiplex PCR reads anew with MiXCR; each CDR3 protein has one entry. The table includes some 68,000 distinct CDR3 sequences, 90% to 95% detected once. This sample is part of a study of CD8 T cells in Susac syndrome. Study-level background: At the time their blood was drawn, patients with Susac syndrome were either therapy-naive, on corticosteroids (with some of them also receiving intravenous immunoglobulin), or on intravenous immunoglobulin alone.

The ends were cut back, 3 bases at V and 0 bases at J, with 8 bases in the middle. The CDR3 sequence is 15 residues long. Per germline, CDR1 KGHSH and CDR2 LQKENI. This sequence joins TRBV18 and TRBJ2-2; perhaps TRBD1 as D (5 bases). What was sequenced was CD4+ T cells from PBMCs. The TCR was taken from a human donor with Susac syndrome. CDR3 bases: TGTGCCAGCTCACCTCAGGGTCCGAACACCGGGGAGCTGTTTTTT. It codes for CASSPQGPNTGELFF.